This is a list of T cell receptor beta chains from one sample in a study of control samples from healthy donors and cancer patients. Produced via immunoSEQ multiplex PCR; TCRdb's table is partial and in-frame only. This table holds about 200,000 clones, roughly nine tenths found once. What was sequenced was blood. Receptors were obtained from a man aged 25 to 45 in good health. CDR3s include the opening cysteine and the closing phenylalanine or tryptophan. The D gene is left open where the match is weak. Clone sizes are given selectively: once, few, many, or a class where the clone is expanded.

TRBV7-9,TRBJ2-7,17,TRBD2,NA,CASSFTSGGASSYEQYF,TGTGCCAGCAGCTTTACTAGCGGGGGGGCTAGCTCCTACGAGCAGTACTTC
TRBV20-1,TRBJ1-1,11,NA,NA,CSASSRDVSFF,TGCAGTGCTAGCTCCCGAGACGTTTCTTTCTTT
TRBV5-6,TRBJ1-3,14,NA,NA,CASSLRQPGNTIYF,TGTGCCAGCAGCTTGAGGCAGCCTGGAAACACCATATATTTT
TRBV5-1,TRBJ1-6,14,NA,NA,CASSSDGRDSPLHF,TGCGCCAGCAGCTCGGACGGACGTGATTCACCCCTCCACTTT
TRBV12-3/TRBV12-4,TRBJ1-1,11,NA,once,CASSLGSEAFF,TGTGCCAGCAGTTTAGGGAGCGAAGCTTTCTTT
TRBV29-1,TRBJ2-7,14,TRBD1,NA,CSVVGDRENVEQYF,TGCAGCGTTGTAGGGGACAGGGAAAATGTCGAGCAGTACTTC
TRBV30,TRBJ2-1,11,NA,NA,CAWRSHNEQFF,TGTGCCTGGAGGTCCCACAATGAGCAGTTCTTC
TRBV18,TRBJ2-3,18,TRBD2,NA,CASSPPGLAGAFTDTQYF,TGTGCCAGCTCACCACCTGGACTAGCGGGGGCTTTCACAGATACGCAGTATTTT
TRBV6-6,TRBJ1-2,15,TRBD1,NA,CASTADRGQGYGYTF,TGTGCCAGCACCGCGGACAGGGGGCAAGGCTATGGCTACACCTTC
TRBV19,TRBJ1-4,15,NA,NA,CASSGRGRLREKLFF,TGTGCCAGTAGTGGTCGGGGCCGTCTGCGGGAAAAACTGTTTTTT
TRBV10-2,TRBJ1-1,14,NA,NA,CASSELGQDTEAFF,TGCGCCAGCAGTGAACTTGGGCAGGACACTGAAGCTTTCTTT
TRBV6-5,TRBJ1-1,12,NA,NA,CASRDHNTEAFF,TGTGCCAGCAGGGATCACAACACTGAAGCTTTCTTT
TRBV29-1,TRBJ2-7,13,TRBD1,NA,CSVEEQGAGEQYF,TGCAGCGTTGAAGAGCAGGGGGCGGGCGAGCAGTACTTC
TRBV15,TRBJ1-2,15,TRBD1,NA,CATSRDLGGPYGYTF,TGTGCCACCAGCAGAGATTTAGGGGGCCCTTATGGCTACACCTTC
TRBV18,TRBJ2-4,15,NA,NA,CASSPPSLAKNIQYF,TGTGCCAGCTCACCACCCAGTTTAGCCAAAAACATTCAGTACTTC
TRBV6-5,TRBJ2-7,15,NA,NA,CASSYSSKGWWEQYF,TGTGCCAGCAGCTACTCGAGTAAAGGATGGTGGGAGCAGTACTTC
TRBV7-9,TRBJ2-6,17,TRBD1,NA,CASSLGYTGAGANVLTF,TGTGCCAGCAGCTTAGGCTACACAGGGGCTGGGGCCAACGTCCTGACTTTC
TRBV11-2,TRBJ1-6,13,NA,NA,CASSLEVGTPLHF,TGTGCCAGCAGCTTAGAGGTGGGGACACCCCTCCACTTT
TRBV6-2/TRBV6-3,TRBJ1-5,15,TRBD1,NA,CASSYTGAGDQPQHF,TGTGCCAGCAGTTATACAGGGGCGGGTGATCAGCCCCAGCATTTT
TRBV2,TRBJ1-2,13,NA,NA,CASSEGQYYGYTF,TGTGCCAGCAGTGAAGGGCAGTACTATGGCTACACCTTC
TRBV29-1,TRBJ1-4,14,NA,NA,CSVEGSRDDEKLFF,TGCAGCGTTGAAGGCTCCAGGGATGATGAAAAACTGTTTTTT
TRBV14,TRBJ2-3,16,TRBD2,NA,CASSQDRTSRWVTQYF,TGTGCCAGCAGCCAAGACCGGACTAGCCGCTGGGTTACGCAGTATTTT
TRBV6-5,TRBJ1-6,14,TRBD1,NA,CASRGDRGNSPLHF,TGTGCCAGCAGAGGGGACAGGGGCAATTCACCCCTCCACTTT
TRBV1,TRBJ2-2,18,NA,NA,CTSSQGRAAVGPTGELFF,TGCACCAGCAGCCAAGGGAGGGCGGCAGTGGGGCCCACCGGGGAGCTGTTTTTT
TRBV9,TRBJ1-4,14,NA,NA,CASSVGQLTEKLFF,TGTGCCAGCAGCGTAGGACAGCTTACGGAAAAACTGTTTTTT
TRBV5-1,TRBJ1-2,18,TRBD1,NA,CASSLEGQGFRSDYGYTF,TGCGCCAGCAGCTTGGAGGGACAGGGTTTTAGATCGGACTATGGCTACACCTTC
TRBV7-8,TRBJ1-3,16,NA,NA,CASSSSSGPLGNTIYF,TGTGCCAGCAGCTCAAGTTCGGGACCGCTTGGAAACACCATATATTTT
TRBV14,TRBJ2-1,14,NA,NA,CASSQDGLGNEQFF,TGTGCCAGCAGCCAAGATGGGTTAGGAAATGAGCAGTTCTTC
TRBV18,TRBJ2-7,15,NA,NA,CASSPRSGRAYEQYF,TGTGCCAGCTCACCACGGTCAGGCCGTGCCTACGAGCAGTACTTC
TRBV29-1,TRBJ2-5,13,NA,once,CSVDYEGVETQYF,TGCAGCGTTGACTACGAGGGAGTCGAGACCCAGTACTTC
TRBV5-1,TRBJ2-7,14,NA,NA,CASSLLSSDYEQYF,TGCGCCAGCAGCTTGTTATCTAGCGACTACGAGCAGTACTTC
TRBV13,TRBJ1-5,13,NA,NA,CASSLGLNQPQHF,TGTGCCAGCAGCTTAGGCCTCAATCAGCCCCAGCATTTT
TRBV7-9,TRBJ1-3,14,NA,NA,CASSLRVSGNTIYF,TGTGCCAGCAGCTTAAGGGTCTCTGGAAACACCATATATTTT
TRBV5-1,TRBJ1-5,15,NA,NA,CASSPGEPGNQPQHF,TGCGCCAGCAGCCCCGGGGAACCAGGCAATCAGCCCCAGCATTTT
TRBV5-1,TRBJ1-4,16,NA,NA,CASSLESGTGREKLFF,TGCGCCAGCAGCTTGGAGTCAGGGACGGGGCGTGAAAAACTGTTTTTT
TRBV7-3,TRBJ2-7,15,NA,NA,CASSPSGPPSYEQYF,TGTGCCAGCAGCCCGAGCGGGCCGCCATCCTACGAGCAGTACTTC